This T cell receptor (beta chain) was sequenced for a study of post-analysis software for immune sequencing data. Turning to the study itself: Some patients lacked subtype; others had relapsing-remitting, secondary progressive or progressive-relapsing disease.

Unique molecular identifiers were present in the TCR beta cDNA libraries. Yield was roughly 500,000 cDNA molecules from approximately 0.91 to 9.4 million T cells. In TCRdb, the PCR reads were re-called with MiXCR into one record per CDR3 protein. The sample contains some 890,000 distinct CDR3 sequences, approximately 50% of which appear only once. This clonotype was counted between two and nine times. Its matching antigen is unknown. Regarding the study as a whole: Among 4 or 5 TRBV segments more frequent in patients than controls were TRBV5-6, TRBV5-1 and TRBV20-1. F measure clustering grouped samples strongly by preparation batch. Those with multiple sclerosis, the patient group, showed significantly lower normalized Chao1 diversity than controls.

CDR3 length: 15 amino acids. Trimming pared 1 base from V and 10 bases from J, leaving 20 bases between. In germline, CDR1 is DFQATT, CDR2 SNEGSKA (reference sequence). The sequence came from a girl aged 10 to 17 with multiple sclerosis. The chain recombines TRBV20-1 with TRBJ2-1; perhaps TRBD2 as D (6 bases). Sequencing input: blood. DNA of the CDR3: TGCAGTGCTAGAGTTGGGGGGACCCAGATAGGGGAGCAGTTCTTC. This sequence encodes CSARVGGTQIGEQFF.